Shown below are 25 T cell receptor beta chains from a single sample sequenced in a study of blood T cells in healthy people across ages. A J-beta primer mix and a sample-barcoded 5' primer were used in a second PCR of roughly 7 to 12 cycles. Via MiXCR, TCRdb re-called the 5' RACE reads, giving one row per CDR3 protein. The sample includes approximately 780,000 distinct CDR3 sequences, more than 25% of them seen just once. These data were likewise used in another study, on T cells of mothers and their children.

The sequenced material came from blood. Source of these receptors: a boy between 10 and 17 years old in good health.

The chain couples TRBV12-3 or TRBV12-4 to TRBJ1-1; possibly TRBD1 for D (6 bases). V lost 7 bases, J lost 1 base, and 10 bases lay in between. The CDR3 runs 13 residues. This CDR3 is CASTQGWNTEAFF. The CDR3 bases are TGTGCCAGCACACAGGGTTGGAACACTGAAGCTTTCTTT.

This clonotype was detected a few times. The chain couples TRBV2 to TRBJ2-3, with 8 bases lining up with TRBD2. CDR3 length: 14 amino acids. V shed 7 bases, J shed 1 base, and the junction held 4 bases outside the gene matches. Germline CDR1 is SNHLY and CDR2 is FYNNEI. In nucleotides, the CDR3 is TGTGCCAGCACGGGGGGGCAGGGCACAGATACGCAGTATTTT. Translating gives CASTGGQGTDTQYF.

This clonotype has just a few counts. The rearrangement joins TRBV24-1 to TRBJ2-7, with 9 bases lining up with TRBD1. The J call may be mistaken, given a closer DNA end match to TRBJ2-5. The CDR3 has 13 residues. The germline CDR1 and CDR2 sequences are KGHDR and SFDVKD. This CDR3 reads CATTGTGTETQYF. The CDR3 DNA is TGTGCCACCACCGGGACAGGGACAGAGACCCAGTACTTC.

About this clonotype itself: At one end the junction does not follow the germline gene, possibly because of a read error. The V call is TRBV7-9, the J call TRBJ1-4, with 7 bases that match TRBD1. This CDR3 comprises 16 residues. Per the germline V gene, CDR1 is SEHNR and CDR2 is FQNEAQ (reference sequence). CDR3 DNA sequence: TGTGCCTGCAGCTATCCCAAGGGGGCGACTAATGAAAAACTGTTTTTT. Its protein product is CACSYPKGATNEKLFF. Full variable domain (missing parts from reference TRBV7-9 and TRBJ1-4): DTGVSQNPRHKITKRGQNVTFRCDPISEHNRLYWYRQTLGQGPEFLTYFQNEAQLEKSRLLSDRFSAERPKGSFSTLEIQRTEQGDSAMYLCACSYPKGATNEKLFFGSGTQLSVL.

The V gene is TRBV2, the J gene TRBJ2-3; 13 nucleotides agree with TRBD2. The CDR3 loop spans 18 amino acids. The V gene's germline CDR1 is SNHLY and CDR2 FYNNEI. The V segment lost 10 bases and the J segment 4 bases; nucleotides outside the gene matches: 17. CDR3 loop: CAMFPGTSGTSSADTQYF. The DNA for the CDR3 is TGTGCCATGTTCCCCGGGACTAGCGGGACATCTAGCGCAGATACGCAGTATTTT.

At least ten counts were recorded for this clonotype. V is TRBV7-9 and J is TRBJ2-5, with 9 bases aligning to TRBD2. CDR1 is SEHNR and CDR2 is FQNEAQ in the germline V gene (reference sequence). CDR3 length: 16 amino acids. V shed 2 bases and J 1 base; nucleotides not matched to a gene: 5. As DNA, the CDR3 is TGTGCCAGCAGCTTAAAGACTAGCGGTTCCCAAGAGACCCAGTACTTC. Protein sequence: CASSLKTSGSQETQYF.

This clonotype was seen more than once but under ten times. The chain is built from TRBV29-1 and TRBJ2-5; D ambiguous. The J call may not be correct, given that the DNA end is closer to TRBJ2-7. The CDR3 length is 13 residues. CDR1 is SQVTM and CDR2 is ANQGSEA in the germline V gene. CDR3 amino acids: CSVEVATSYEQYF. Written as DNA, the CDR3 is TGCAGCGTTGAAGTGGCGACGTCCTACGAGCAGTACTTC.

The rearrangement links TRBV27 to TRBJ1-2; D is unresolved. Per germline, CDR1 MNHEY and CDR2 SMNVEV (reference sequence). V was clipped by 4 bases and J by 0 bases, with 6 bases between them. The CDR3 is 13 amino acids. The CDR3 region is CASSYSANYGYTF. The CDR3 DNA reads as TGTGCCAGCAGTTACAGTGCTAACTATGGCTACACCTTC.

The chain joins TRBV3-1 to TRBJ1-4, with TRBD2 as a possible D gene (5 bases). The end of the DNA is better explained by TRBJ2-2, so the J call may be wrong. This CDR3 comprises 14 residues. The germline V gene encodes CDR1 LGHDT and CDR2 YNNKEL (reference sequence). CDR3 amino acids: CASSQNGMAKELFF. DNA for the CDR3: TGTGCCAGCAGCCAGAACGGGATGGCGAAGGAGCTGTTTTTT.

Written as DNA, the CDR3 is TGCGCCAGCAGCTCCGAAGACGGTGGGTACACTGAAGCTTTCTTT. This translates into CASSSEDGGYTEAFF. V usage is TRBV5-1 and J usage is TRBJ1-1; D gene unclear. The CDR3 loop spans 15 amino acids. Germline loops: CDR1 SGHRS, CDR2 YFSETQ. Trimming left V 3 bases short and J 3 bases short, with 15 bases between.

This clonotype has just a few counts. The chain is built from TRBV27 and TRBJ2-1, with D tentatively TRBD1 or TRBD2 (5 bases each). Germline CDR1 is MNHEY and CDR2 is SMNVEV (reference sequence). V was shortened by 5 bases and J by 0 bases, with 11 bases between the two germline ends. The CDR3 extends over 15 amino acids. The CDR3 DNA is TGTGCCAGCAGTGTGACAGCGGTCTCCTACAATGAGCAGTTCTTC. Its translation: CASSVTAVSYNEQFF.

This clonotype was counted a few times. The chain has TRBV5-5 and TRBJ2-2, with D perhaps matching TRBD1 or TRBD2 (5 bases each). Trimming shortened V by 4 bases and J by 4 bases, and 14 bases separated the two germline ends. The length of the CDR3 is 15 residues. From germline, CDR1 is SGHKS and CDR2 YYEKEE (reference sequence). CDR3 coding DNA: TGTGCCAGCAGCCCAACGGGACGGATCACCGGGGAGCTGTTTTTT. Translating gives CASSPTGRITGELFF. The full variable domain, with the rest looked up from reference TRBV5-5 and TRBJ2-2, is DAGVTQSPTHLIKTRGQQVTLRCSPISGHKSVSWYQQVLGQGPQFIFQYYEKEERGRGNFPDRFSARQFPNYSSELNVNALLLGDSALYLCASSPTGRITGELFFGEGSRLTVL.

This rearrangement joins TRBV19 to TRBJ1-1, with D unresolved. The CDR3 contains 15 residues. The V gene lost 6 bases and the J gene lost 0 bases, with 14 bases spanning the gap. Germline CDR1 is LNHDA and CDR2 is SQIVND (reference sequence). CDR3 coding DNA: TGTGCCAGTAGCACCCACGGCAAGTTGAACACTGAAGCTTTCTTT. It specifies CASSTHGKLNTEAFF. Combining the CDR3 with reference TRBV19 and TRBJ1-1 gives the whole variable domain DGGITQSPKYLFRKEGQNVTLSCEQNLNHDAMYWYRQDPGQGLRLIYYSQIVNDFQKGDIAEGYSVSREKKESFPLTVTSAQKNPTAFYLCASSTHGKLNTEAFFGQGTRLTVV.

The chain is built from TRBV24-1 and TRBJ2-1; 7 bases fit TRBD1. The CDR3 is made up of 14 amino acids. Unmatched junction bases numbered 8, after V lost 3 bases and J lost 10 bases. Germline CDR1 reads KGHDR; CDR2 reads SFDVKD. CDR3 amino acids: CATSDPGGSGEQFF. CDR3 sequence (DNA): TGTGCCACCAGTGATCCAGGGGGTTCGGGGGAGCAGTTCTTC.

On this clonotype: Since the CDR3 does not end with the conserved phenylalanine or tryptophan, this likely comes from a read error. The limits of the CDR3 on the DNA are not certain, so only TCRdb's listed CDR3 is given. V is TRBV20-1 and J is TRBJ1-2; TRBD1 was called by the table and not checked on the DNA. Germline values: CDR1 DFQATT, CDR2 SNEGSKA (reference sequence). Including both end residues, the CDR3 is 8 amino acids long. CDR3 in amino acids: CSAPSGGI.

The chain recombines TRBV28 with TRBJ2-6; 9 nucleotides match TRBD2. The CDR3 contains 16 residues. Germline CDR1 reads MDHEN; CDR2 reads SYDVKM. V shed 6 bases and J 0 bases; nucleotides not matched to a gene: 3. The CDR3 protein is CASSRAGGSGANVLTF. CDR3 coding DNA: TGTGCCAGCAGCAGAGCGGGGGGCTCTGGGGCCAACGTCCTGACTTTC.

This clonotype was detected ten times or more. The chain is built from TRBV5-5 and TRBJ2-7; D call uncertain. V shed 0 bases and J shed 4 bases, with 14 bases lying between them. There are 15 residues in the CDR3. Germline loops: CDR1 SGHKS, CDR2 YYEKEE (reference sequence). The CDR3 loop reads CASSLGGSEKYEQYF. Written as DNA, the CDR3 is TGTGCCAGCAGCTTGGGAGGATCTGAGAAGTACGAGCAGTACTTC.

V is TRBV7-2 and J is TRBJ2-3, with D perhaps TRBD2 (6 bases). Germline V gene data show CDR1 as SGHTA and CDR2 as FQGNSA. The germline V and J ends were trimmed by 1 base and 4 bases, with 9 bases remaining between them. This CDR3 is 14 amino acids long. The CDR3, as DNA: TGTGCCAGCAGCTTAGGCGGGGTATCAGATACGCAGTATTTT. Amino acid sequence: CASSLGGVSDTQYF.

The chain combines TRBV5-6 with TRBJ2-5; 8 bases map to TRBD1. V shed 3 bases and J 6 bases; nucleotides not matched to a gene: 13. This CDR3 has 16 amino acids. Germline V gene sequence: CDR1 SGHDT, CDR2 YYEEEE. The CDR3 sequence: CASSSGTGLRQKTQYF. In DNA form, the CDR3 reads TGTGCCAGCAGCTCCGGGACAGGACTACGACAAAAGACCCAGTACTTC.

On this clonotype: Germline is not matched at one junction end, which may reflect a read error. This chain links TRBV9 with TRBJ2-3; D ambiguous. This CDR3 spans 13 amino acids. CDR1 is SGDLS and CDR2 is YYNGEE in the germline V gene. The chain's CDR3 is CARSVEDADTQYF. The CDR3 bases are TGTGCCAGAAGCGTAGAGGACGCAGATACGCAGTATTTT.

This sequence joins TRBV3-1 and TRBJ2-5; D perhaps matches TRBD1 (7 bases). V lost 1 base to trimming and J lost 5 bases, with 14 bases between them. Per germline, CDR1 LGHDT and CDR2 YNNKEL (reference sequence). There are 15 residues in the CDR3. The CDR3 loop is CASSQAGDSGETQYF. The CDR3 DNA reads as TGTGCCAGCAGCCAAGCCGGGGACAGCGGGGAGACCCAGTACTTC.

In the case of this clonotype: A read error may be the cause here, since a much bigger clone is one base away. The chain uses TRBV11-2 and TRBJ1-4; 7 nucleotides agree with TRBD1. Per germline, CDR1 SGHAT and CDR2 FQNNGV. The CDR3 runs to 14 residues. The CDR3 protein is CASSPQGGEAKLCF. The CDR3 region has the DNA TGTGCCAGCAGCCCTCAGGGGGGAGAGGCAAAACTGTGTTTT.

V usage is TRBV3-1 and J usage is TRBJ2-5; TRBD2 agrees at 8 bases. With the DNA end fitting TRBJ2-1 better, the J assignment may be wrong. Germline V gene lookup returns CDR1 LGHDT and CDR2 YNNKEL (reference sequence). This CDR3 has 15 residues. In nucleotides, the CDR3 is TGTGCCAGCAGCCAAGCTCCCGGGGGGGCCGATGAGCAGTTCTTC. Encoded protein: CASSQAPGGADEQFF.

This rearrangement joins TRBV27 to TRBJ1-4; perhaps TRBD1 as D (6 bases). This CDR3 region has 15 residues. The V gene's germline CDR1 is MNHEY and CDR2 SMNVEV (reference sequence). Trimming shortened V by 0 bases and J by 8 bases, and 13 bases separated the two germline ends. The CDR3 nucleotides are TGTGCCAGCAGTTTATCGAACAGGGTGAGAGAAAAACTGTTTTTT. Translated, it gives CASSLSNRVREKLFF.

This sequence joins TRBV7-9 and TRBJ1-5; D gene unclear. Germline V CDR1 and CDR2: SEHNR, FQNEAQ (reference sequence). This CDR3 has 14 amino acids. The germline V and J ends were trimmed by 1 base and 3 bases, with 7 bases remaining between them. This CDR3 is CASSLGWINQPQHF. CDR3 nucleotides: TGTGCCAGCAGCTTAGGGTGGATCAATCAGCCCCAGCATTTT.